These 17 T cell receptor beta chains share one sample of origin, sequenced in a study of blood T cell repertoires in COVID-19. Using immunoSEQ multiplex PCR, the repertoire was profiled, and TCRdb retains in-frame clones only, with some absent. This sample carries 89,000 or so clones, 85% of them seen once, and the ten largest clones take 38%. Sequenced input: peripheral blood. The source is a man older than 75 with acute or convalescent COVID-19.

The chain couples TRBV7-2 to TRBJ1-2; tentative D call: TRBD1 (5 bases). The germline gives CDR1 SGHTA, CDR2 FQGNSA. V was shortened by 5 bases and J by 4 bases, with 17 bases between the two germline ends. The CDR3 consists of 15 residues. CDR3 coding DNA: TGTGCCAGCAGCCCCCGTTCGGGGGTTGGCTATGGCTACACCTTC. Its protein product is CASSPRSGVGYGYTF.

The CDR3 DNA is TGTGCCAGCAGCTTAACAAGGGGGACTAACAATGAGCAGTTCTTC. This translates into CASSLTRGTNNEQFF. The rearrangement uses TRBV7-3 and TRBJ2-1, with TRBD2 as a possible D gene (7 bases). CDR3 size: 15 residues. Trimming took 0 bases from V and 5 from J, leaving 11 bases between them. Germline V gene sequence: CDR1 SGHTA, CDR2 FQGTGA.

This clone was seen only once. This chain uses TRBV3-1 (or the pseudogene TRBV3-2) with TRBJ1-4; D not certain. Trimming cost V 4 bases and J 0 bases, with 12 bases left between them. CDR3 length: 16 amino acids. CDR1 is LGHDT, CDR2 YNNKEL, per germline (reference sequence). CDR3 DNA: TGTGCCAGCAGCCCTCGCTGGCGGTCAACTAATGAAAAACTGTTTTTT. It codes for CASSPRWRSTNEKLFF.

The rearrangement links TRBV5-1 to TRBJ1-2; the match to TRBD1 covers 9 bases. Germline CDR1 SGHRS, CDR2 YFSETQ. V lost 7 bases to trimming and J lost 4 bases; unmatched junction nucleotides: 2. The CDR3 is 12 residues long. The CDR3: CASRDRVYGYTF. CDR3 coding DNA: TGCGCCAGCCGGGACAGGGTCTATGGCTACACCTTC.

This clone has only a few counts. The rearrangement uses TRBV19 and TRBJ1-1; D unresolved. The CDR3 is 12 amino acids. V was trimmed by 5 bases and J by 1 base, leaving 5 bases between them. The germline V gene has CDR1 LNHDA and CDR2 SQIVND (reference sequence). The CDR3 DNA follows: TGTGCCAGTAGTCCATGGAACACTGAAGCTTTCTTT. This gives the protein CASSPWNTEAFF.

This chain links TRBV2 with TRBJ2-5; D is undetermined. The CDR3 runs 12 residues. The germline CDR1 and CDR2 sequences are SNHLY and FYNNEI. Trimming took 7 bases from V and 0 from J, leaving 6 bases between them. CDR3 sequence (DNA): TGTGCCAGCATTGGCAACCAAGAGACCCAGTACTTC. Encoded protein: CASIGNQETQYF. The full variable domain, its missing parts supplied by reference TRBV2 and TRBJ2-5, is EPEVTQTPSHQVTQMGQEVILRCVPISNHLYFYWYRQILGQKVEFLVSFYNNEISEKSEIFDDQFSVERPDGSNFTLKIRSTKLEDSAMYFCASIGNQETQYFGPGTRLLVL.

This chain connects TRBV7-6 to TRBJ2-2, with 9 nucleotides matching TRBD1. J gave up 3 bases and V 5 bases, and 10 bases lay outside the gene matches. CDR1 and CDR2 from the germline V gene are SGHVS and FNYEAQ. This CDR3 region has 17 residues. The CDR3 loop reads CASSPTLQGAYTGELFF. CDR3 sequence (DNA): TGTGCCAGCAGCCCCACCCTACAGGGGGCTTACACCGGGGAGCTGTTTTTT. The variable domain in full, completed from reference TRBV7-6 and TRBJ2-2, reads GAGVSQSPRYKVTKRGQDVALRCDPISGHVSLYWYRQALGQGPEFLTYFNYEAQQDKSGLPNDRFSAERPEGSISTLTIQRTEQRDSAMYRCASSPTLQGAYTGELFFGEGSRLTVL.

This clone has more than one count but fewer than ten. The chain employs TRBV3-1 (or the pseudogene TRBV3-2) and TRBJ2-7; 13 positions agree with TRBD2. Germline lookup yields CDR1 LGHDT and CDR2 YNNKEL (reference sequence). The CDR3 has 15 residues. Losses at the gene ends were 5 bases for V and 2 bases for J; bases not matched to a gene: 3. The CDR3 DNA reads TGTGCCAGCAGCGCAACTAGCGGGAGGGCCTACGAGCAGTACTTC. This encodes CASSATSGRAYEQYF.

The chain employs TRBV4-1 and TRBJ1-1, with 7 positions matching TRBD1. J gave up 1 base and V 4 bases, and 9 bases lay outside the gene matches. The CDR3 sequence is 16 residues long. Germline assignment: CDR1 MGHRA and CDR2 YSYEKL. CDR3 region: CASSPRQGLGNTEAFF. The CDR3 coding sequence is TGCGCCAGCAGCCCACGACAGGGTTTGGGGAACACTGAAGCTTTCTTT.

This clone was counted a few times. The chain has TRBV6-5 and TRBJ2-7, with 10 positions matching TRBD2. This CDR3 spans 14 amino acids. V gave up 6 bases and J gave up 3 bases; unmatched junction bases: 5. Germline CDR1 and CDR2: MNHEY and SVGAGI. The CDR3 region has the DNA TGTGCCAGCAGGAAATCTAGCGGGAGCTACGAGCAGTACTTC. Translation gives CASRKSSGSYEQYF.

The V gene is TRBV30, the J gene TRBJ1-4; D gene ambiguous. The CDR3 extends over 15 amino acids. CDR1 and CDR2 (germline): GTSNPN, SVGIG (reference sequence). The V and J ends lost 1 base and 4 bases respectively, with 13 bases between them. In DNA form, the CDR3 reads TGTGCCTGGAGTGCCAAGGACGGGATTAATGAAAAACTGTTTTTT. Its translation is CAWSAKDGINEKLFF. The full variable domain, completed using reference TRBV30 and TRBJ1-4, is SQTIHQWPATLVQPVGSPLSLECTVEGTSNPNLYWYRQAAGRGLQLLFYSVGIGQISSEVPQNLSASRPQDRQFILSSKKLLLSDSGFYLCAWSAKDGINEKLFFGSGTQLSVL.

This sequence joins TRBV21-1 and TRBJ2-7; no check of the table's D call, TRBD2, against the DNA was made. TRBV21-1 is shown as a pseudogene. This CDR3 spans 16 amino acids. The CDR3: CASSKSWPSGSYEQYF. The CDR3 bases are TGTGCCAGCAGCAAATCTTGGCCTAGCGGGAGTTACGAGCAGTACTTC.

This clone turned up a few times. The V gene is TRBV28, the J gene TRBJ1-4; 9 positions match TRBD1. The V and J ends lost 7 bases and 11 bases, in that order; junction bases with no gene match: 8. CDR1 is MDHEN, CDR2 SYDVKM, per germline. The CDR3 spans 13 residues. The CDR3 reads CASTGTGSRKLFF. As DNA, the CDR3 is TGTGCCAGCACAGGGACAGGGAGTCGGAAACTGTTTTTT.

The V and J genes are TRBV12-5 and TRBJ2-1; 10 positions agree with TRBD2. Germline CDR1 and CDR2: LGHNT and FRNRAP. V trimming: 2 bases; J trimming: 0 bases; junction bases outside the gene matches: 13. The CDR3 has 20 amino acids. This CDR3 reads CASGLSLGAGGYSSYNEQFF. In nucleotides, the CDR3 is TGTGCTAGTGGTTTGTCCCTAGGAGCGGGAGGGTATAGCTCCTACAATGAGCAGTTCTTC.

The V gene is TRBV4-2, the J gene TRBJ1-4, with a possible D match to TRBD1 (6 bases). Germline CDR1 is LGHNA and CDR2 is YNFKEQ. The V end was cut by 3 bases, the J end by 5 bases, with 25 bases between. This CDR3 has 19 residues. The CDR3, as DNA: TGTGCCAGCAGCCAGCGTATTCCGGGACAAAGTTACTCCAATGAAAAACTGTTTTTT. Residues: CASSQRIPGQSYSNEKLFF.

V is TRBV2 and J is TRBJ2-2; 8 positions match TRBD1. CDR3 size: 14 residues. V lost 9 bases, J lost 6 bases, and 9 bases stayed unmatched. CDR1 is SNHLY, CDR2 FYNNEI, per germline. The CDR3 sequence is CARNRGATAGELFF. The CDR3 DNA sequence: TGTGCCAGAAACAGGGGGGCGACGGCCGGGGAGCTGTTTTTT.

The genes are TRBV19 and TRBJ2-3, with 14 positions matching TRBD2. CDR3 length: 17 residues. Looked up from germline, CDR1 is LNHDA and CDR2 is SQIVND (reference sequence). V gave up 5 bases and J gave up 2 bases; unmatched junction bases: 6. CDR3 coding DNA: TGTGCCAGTAGTTCCCGACTAGCGGGAGGGCCCACAGATACGCAGTATTTT. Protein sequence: CASSSRLAGGPTDTQYF.